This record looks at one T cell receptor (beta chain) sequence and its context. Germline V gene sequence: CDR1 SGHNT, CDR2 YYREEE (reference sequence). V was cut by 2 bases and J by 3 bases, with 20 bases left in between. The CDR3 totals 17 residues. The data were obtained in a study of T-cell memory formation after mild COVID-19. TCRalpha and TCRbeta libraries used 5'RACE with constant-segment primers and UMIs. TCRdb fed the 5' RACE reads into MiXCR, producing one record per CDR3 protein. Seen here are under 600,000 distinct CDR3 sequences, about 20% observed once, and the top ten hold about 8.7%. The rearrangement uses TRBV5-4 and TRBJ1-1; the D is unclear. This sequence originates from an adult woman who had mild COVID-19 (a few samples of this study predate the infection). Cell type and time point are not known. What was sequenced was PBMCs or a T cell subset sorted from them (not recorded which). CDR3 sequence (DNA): TGTGCCAGCAGCTTAGACACGTTAGGTTCATCGGACACTGAAGCTTTCTTT. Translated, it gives CASSLDTLGSSDTEAFF.